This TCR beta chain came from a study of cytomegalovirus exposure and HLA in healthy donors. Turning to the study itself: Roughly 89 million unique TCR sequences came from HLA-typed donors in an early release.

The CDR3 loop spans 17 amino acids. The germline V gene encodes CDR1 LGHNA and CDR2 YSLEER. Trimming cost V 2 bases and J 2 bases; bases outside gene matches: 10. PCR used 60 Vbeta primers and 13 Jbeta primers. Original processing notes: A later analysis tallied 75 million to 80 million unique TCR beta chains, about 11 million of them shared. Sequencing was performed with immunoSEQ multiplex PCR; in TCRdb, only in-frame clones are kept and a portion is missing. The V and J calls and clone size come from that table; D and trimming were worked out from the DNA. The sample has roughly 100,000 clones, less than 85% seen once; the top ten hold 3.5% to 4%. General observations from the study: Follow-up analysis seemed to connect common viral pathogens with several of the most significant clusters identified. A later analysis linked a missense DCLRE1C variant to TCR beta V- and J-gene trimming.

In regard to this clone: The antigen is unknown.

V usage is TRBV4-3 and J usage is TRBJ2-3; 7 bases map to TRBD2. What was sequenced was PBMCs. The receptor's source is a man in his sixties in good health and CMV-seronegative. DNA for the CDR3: TGCGCCAGCAGCCAATCTCGGGGTAGCGGGTTCACAGATACGCAGTATTTT. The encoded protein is CASSQSRGSGFTDTQYF.